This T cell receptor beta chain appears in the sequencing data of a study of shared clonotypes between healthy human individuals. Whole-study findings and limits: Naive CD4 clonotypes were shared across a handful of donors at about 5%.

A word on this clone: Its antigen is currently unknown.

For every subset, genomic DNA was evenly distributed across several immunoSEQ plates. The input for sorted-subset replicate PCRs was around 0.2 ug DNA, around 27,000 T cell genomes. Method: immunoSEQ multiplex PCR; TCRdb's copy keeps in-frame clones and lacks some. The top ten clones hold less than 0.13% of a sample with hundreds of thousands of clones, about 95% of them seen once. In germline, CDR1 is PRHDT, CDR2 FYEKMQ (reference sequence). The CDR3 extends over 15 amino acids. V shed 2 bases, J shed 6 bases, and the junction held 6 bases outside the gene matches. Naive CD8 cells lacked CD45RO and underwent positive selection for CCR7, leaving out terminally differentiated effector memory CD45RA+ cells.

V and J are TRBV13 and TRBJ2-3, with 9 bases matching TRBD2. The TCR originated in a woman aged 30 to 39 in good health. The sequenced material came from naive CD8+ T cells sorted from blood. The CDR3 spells CASSLSVAGEDTQYF. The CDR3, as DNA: TGTGCCAGCAGCTTATCGGTAGCGGGAGAGGATACGCAGTATTTT.